This TCR beta chain derives from a study of T-cell reconstitution after alpha-beta-depleted transplantation in children. Library preparation (for TCRbeta) was performed with unique molecular identifiers. Using its own MiXCR run on the PCR reads, TCRdb lists one record per CDR3 protein. The sample yields 190,000 or so distinct CDR3 sequences, roughly 15% seen once. The CDR3 sequence is 14 residues long. The V end lost 6 bases, the J end lost 4 bases, and 16 bases lay between the germline ends. In this sample, this clonotype turned up a few times. This chain uses TRBV12-3 or TRBV12-4 with TRBJ2-7; D may be TRBD1 or TRBD2 (5 bases each). The TCR comes from a human donor who donated a stem cell graft to a child with acute lymphoblastic leukemia. The sequenced sample was PBMCs from the stem cell graft donor, obtained from the stem cell graft. The CDR3 loop is CASSPQDWIYEQYF. The CDR3 DNA is TGTGCCAGCAGCCCACAGGACTGGATTTACGAGCAGTACTTC.